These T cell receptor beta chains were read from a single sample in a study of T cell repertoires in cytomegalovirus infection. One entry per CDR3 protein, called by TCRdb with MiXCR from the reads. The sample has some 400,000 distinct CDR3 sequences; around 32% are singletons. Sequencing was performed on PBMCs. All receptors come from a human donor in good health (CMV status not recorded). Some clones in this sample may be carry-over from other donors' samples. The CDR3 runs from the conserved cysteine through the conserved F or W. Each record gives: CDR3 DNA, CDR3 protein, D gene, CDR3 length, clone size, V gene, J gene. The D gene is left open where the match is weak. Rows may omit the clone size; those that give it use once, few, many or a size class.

CDR3nt: TGCGCCAGCAGCCCCCTAACGATGGTAGGCCAGCCCCAGCATTTT
CDR3aa: CASSPLTMVGQPQHF
d_gene: NA
len: 15
abundance: few
v_gene: TRBV4-1
j_gene: TRBJ1-5

CDR3nt: TGCAGTGCTAGGGGACAGAATTACGAGCAGTACTTC
CDR3aa: CSARGQNYEQYF
d_gene: TRBD1
len: 12
abundance: NA
v_gene: TRBV20-1
j_gene: TRBJ2-7

CDR3nt: TGTGCCAGCCTAGGGACTAGCGGGAACACCGGGGAGCTGTTTTTT
CDR3aa: CASLGTSGNTGELFF
d_gene: TRBD2
len: 15
abundance: many
v_gene: TRBV6-5
j_gene: TRBJ2-2

CDR3nt: TGTGCCAGCAGCTACCGAGCGGGGAGCTCCCACAATGAGCAGTTCTTC
CDR3aa: CASSYRAGSSHNEQFF
d_gene: TRBD2
len: 16
abundance: many
v_gene: TRBV7-2
j_gene: TRBJ2-1

CDR3nt: TGTGCCAGCAGTGAACCGGACAGGGAACGCTACGAGCAGTACTTC
CDR3aa: CASSEPDRERYEQYF
d_gene: TRBD1
len: 15
abundance: NA
v_gene: TRBV25-1
j_gene: TRBJ2-7

CDR3nt: TGTTCCAACAGCATTTTAGCGGGGTTCTACGAGAAGTACTTC
CDR3aa: CSNSILAGFYEKYF
d_gene: TRBD2
len: 14
abundance: NA
v_gene: TRBV7-2
j_gene: TRBJ2-7

CDR3nt: TGTGCCAGCAGTTACCGAAGGACAGGGCAAATAGCGCACGAGCAGTACTTC
CDR3aa: CASSYRRTGQIAHEQYF
d_gene: TRBD1
len: 17
abundance: NA
v_gene: TRBV6-2/TRBV6-3
j_gene: TRBJ2-7

CDR3nt: TGTGCCAGCAGTCCTAGTGGGGGGGCTAATGAAAAACTGTTTTTT
CDR3aa: CASSPSGGANEKLFF
d_gene: NA
len: 15
abundance: many
v_gene: TRBV7-3
j_gene: TRBJ1-4

CDR3nt: TGTGCCAGCAGTGAAGCGCCGGGACTAGCGAACTACAATGAGCAGTTCTTC
CDR3aa: CASSEAPGLANYNEQFF
d_gene: TRBD2
len: 17
abundance: few
v_gene: TRBV2
j_gene: TRBJ2-1

CDR3nt: TGCGCCATCAGTGAGAGGGGACTGGTGCCTTACAATGAGAAGTTCTTC
CDR3aa: CAISERGLVPYNEKFF
d_gene: NA
len: 16
abundance: NA
v_gene: TRBV10-1
j_gene: TRBJ2-1

CDR3nt: TGCGCCAGCAGCTTGGTAGTAAATCAAGAGACCCAGTACTTC
CDR3aa: CASSLVVNQETQYF
d_gene: NA
len: 14
abundance: NA
v_gene: TRBV5-1
j_gene: TRBJ2-5

CDR3nt: TGTGCCAGCAGTTTAAGCGTTCAGATGTGGGTCTACAATGAGCAGTTCTTC
CDR3aa: CASSLSVQMWVYNEQFF
d_gene: NA
len: 17
abundance: NA
v_gene: TRBV28
j_gene: TRBJ2-1

CDR3nt: TGTGCCAGCAGCTTGGAAGCAGCCAAAAACATTCAGTACTTC
CDR3aa: CASSLEAAKNIQYF
d_gene: NA
len: 14
abundance: NA
v_gene: TRBV5-8
j_gene: TRBJ2-4

CDR3nt: TGTGCCAGCAGCCAAGATCATGGGGGGGCCTATGGCTACACCTTC
CDR3aa: CASSQDHGGAYGYTF
d_gene: NA
len: 15
abundance: NA
v_gene: TRBV3-1
j_gene: TRBJ1-2

CDR3nt: TGTGCCAGCAGCACACAGGAAGATCAGCCCCAGCATTTT
CDR3aa: CASSTQEDQPQHF
d_gene: NA
len: 13
abundance: many
v_gene: TRBV11-2
j_gene: TRBJ1-5

CDR3nt: TGCAGTGCTAGATTCGACAGGAGGACCTACGAGCAGTACTTC
CDR3aa: CSARFDRRTYEQYF
d_gene: NA
len: 14
abundance: NA
v_gene: TRBV20-1
j_gene: TRBJ2-7

CDR3nt: TGTGCCACCGGTGACATGAACACTGAAGCTTTCTTT
CDR3aa: CATGDMNTEAFF
d_gene: NA
len: 12
abundance: NA
v_gene: TRBV15
j_gene: TRBJ1-1

CDR3nt: TGCAGTGCTAGAGATGGTCGGGGCCAACAGCCCCAGCATTTT
CDR3aa: CSARDGRGQQPQHF
d_gene: NA
len: 14
abundance: few
v_gene: TRBV20-1
j_gene: TRBJ1-5

CDR3nt: TGTGCCAGCAGCGAGACTACGCCCCAACAAGAGACCCGGTACTTC
CDR3aa: CASSETTPQQETRYF
d_gene: NA
len: 15
abundance: NA
v_gene: TRBV11-2
j_gene: TRBJ2-5

CDR3nt: TGTGCCAGCAGCTTAAGCGGTCGTCAGACCTACGAGCAGTACTTC
CDR3aa: CASSLSGRQTYEQYF
d_gene: NA
len: 15
abundance: NA
v_gene: TRBV7-6
j_gene: TRBJ2-7

CDR3nt: TGTGCCTGGAGTGACTCGGGCGAGCAGTACTTC
CDR3aa: CAWSDSGEQYF
d_gene: NA
len: 11
abundance: NA
v_gene: TRBV30
j_gene: TRBJ2-7

CDR3nt: TGCAGTGCACCCCGGGACGGGGCCTACGAGCAGTACTTC
CDR3aa: CSAPRDGAYEQYF
d_gene: NA
len: 13
abundance: few
v_gene: TRBV20-1
j_gene: TRBJ2-7

CDR3nt: TGTGCCAGCAGCTTAGCGCTAAAGGGACTAGCGGGGGGGCCGGTAACCGGGGAGCTGTTTTTT
CDR3aa: CASSLALKGLAGGPVTGELFF
d_gene: TRBD2
len: 21
abundance: NA
v_gene: TRBV7-2
j_gene: TRBJ2-2

CDR3nt: TGTGCCATCAGTGAGGAGGTACAAGAGACCCAGTACTTC
CDR3aa: CAISEEVQETQYF
d_gene: NA
len: 13
abundance: NA
v_gene: TRBV10-3
j_gene: TRBJ2-5

CDR3nt: TGTGCCAGCAGCGGGCGACTGAGCTCCTACAATGAGCAGTTCTTC
CDR3aa: CASSGRLSSYNEQFF
d_gene: NA
len: 15
abundance: many
v_gene: TRBV7-2
j_gene: TRBJ2-1

CDR3nt: TGTGCCAGCAGCTTAGTGCGGGGCGACACCTTGGAGCTGTTTTTT
CDR3aa: CASSLVRGDTLELFF
d_gene: NA
len: 15
abundance: few
v_gene: TRBV7-6
j_gene: TRBJ2-2

CDR3nt: TGTGCCAGCAGGAGTTTCCGCCAGCCCCAGCATTTT
CDR3aa: CASRSFRQPQHF
d_gene: NA
len: 12
abundance: NA
v_gene: TRBV2
j_gene: TRBJ1-5

CDR3nt: TGTGCCAGCAGCATGCAATTGAGACACACCGGGGAGCTGTTTTTT
CDR3aa: CASSMQLRHTGELFF
d_gene: NA
len: 15
abundance: many
v_gene: TRBV7-6
j_gene: TRBJ2-2

CDR3nt: TGTGCCAGCAGTTTAATGCTGGAACTGACGAGCAATCAGCCCCAGCATTTT
CDR3aa: CASSLMLELTSNQPQHF
d_gene: NA
len: 17
abundance: many
v_gene: TRBV27
j_gene: TRBJ1-5

CDR3nt: TGTGCCAGCAGGACGGGACTTACTTCCTCCTACGAGCAGTACTTC
CDR3aa: CASRTGLTSSYEQYF
d_gene: NA
len: 15
abundance: NA
v_gene: TRBV2
j_gene: TRBJ2-7

CDR3nt: TGTGCCAGCAGTTTTCGCGAAATCGGGTCGTCCTACAATGAGCAGTTCTTC
CDR3aa: CASSFREIGSSYNEQFF
d_gene: NA
len: 17
abundance: NA
v_gene: TRBV12-3/TRBV12-4
j_gene: TRBJ2-1

CDR3nt: TGTGCCAGCAGCTCCCCGGAGCCTGAGTCCCCCCTCCACTTT
CDR3aa: CASSSPEPESPLHF
d_gene: NA
len: 14
abundance: NA
v_gene: TRBV5-8
j_gene: TRBJ1-6

CDR3nt: TGTGCCGGGGGGGACTGGGGGAATGAGGAGACCCAGTACTTC
CDR3aa: CAGGDWGNEETQYF
d_gene: TRBD2
len: 14
abundance: NA
v_gene: TRBV7-2
j_gene: TRBJ2-5

CDR3nt: TGTTCCAGCAGCTTAGTCAGGGGCAATGAGCAGTTCTTC
CDR3aa: CSSSLVRGNEQFF
d_gene: NA
len: 13
abundance: NA
v_gene: TRBV11-2
j_gene: TRBJ2-1

CDR3nt: TGTGCCAGCAGTGAGGGGACAGTAACCTACAATGAGCAGTTCTTC
CDR3aa: CASSEGTVTYNEQFF
d_gene: TRBD1
len: 15
abundance: many
v_gene: TRBV6-1
j_gene: TRBJ2-1

CDR3nt: TGTGCCAGTTTGTACCGGTCTGGACACTTCATGAACACTGAAGCTTTCTTT
CDR3aa: CASLYRSGHFMNTEAFF
d_gene: NA
len: 17
abundance: few
v_gene: TRBV19
j_gene: TRBJ1-1

CDR3nt: TGTGCCAGCAGTCCCTGGGTAGCGGTCGACCAAGAGACCCAGTACTTC
CDR3aa: CASSPWVAVDQETQYF
d_gene: NA
len: 16
abundance: NA
v_gene: TRBV27
j_gene: TRBJ2-5

CDR3nt: TGTGCCACCTCAGGGGGCGGGTATTTTGGCAATGAGCAGTTCTTC
CDR3aa: CATSGGGYFGNEQFF
d_gene: TRBD1
len: 15
abundance: few
v_gene: TRBV28
j_gene: TRBJ2-1

CDR3nt: TGTGCCAGCAGTCTACAGCATAATGAAAAACTGTTTTTT
CDR3aa: CASSLQHNEKLFF
d_gene: NA
len: 13
abundance: NA
v_gene: TRBV12-3/TRBV12-4
j_gene: TRBJ1-4

CDR3nt: TGTGCCAGCAGACCCGGACAGGGTTCCCCCTTGCGTGAGCAGTTCTTC
CDR3aa: CASRPGQGSPLREQFF
d_gene: TRBD1
len: 16
abundance: NA
v_gene: TRBV6-6
j_gene: TRBJ2-1

CDR3nt: TGTGCCAGCAGCTTGGCTCTATTAGCGACTAATGAGCAGTTCTTC
CDR3aa: CASSLALLATNEQFF
d_gene: NA
len: 15
abundance: NA
v_gene: TRBV5-4
j_gene: TRBJ2-1

CDR3nt: TGTGCCAGCAGTATACAGGGGGATCTAGGTCAGCCCCAGCATTTT
CDR3aa: CASSIQGDLGQPQHF
d_gene: TRBD1
len: 15
abundance: NA
v_gene: TRBV6-1
j_gene: TRBJ1-5

CDR3nt: TGTGCCAGTAGCACGGACAGGCGCCTCATGAACACTGAAGCTTTCTTT
CDR3aa: CASSTDRRLMNTEAFF
d_gene: TRBD1
len: 16
abundance: NA
v_gene: TRBV19
j_gene: TRBJ1-1

CDR3nt: TGTGCCAGCACCCCCCAAGGCCGGAGGAGCTACACCTTC
CDR3aa: CASTPQGRRSYTF
d_gene: NA
len: 13
abundance: few
v_gene: TRBV11-2
j_gene: TRBJ1-2

CDR3nt: TGCTTCATAACACCTCGACAGGGGGCTTTGGACGAGCAGTACTTC
CDR3aa: CFITPRQGALDEQYF
d_gene: TRBD1
len: 15
abundance: NA
v_gene: TRBV20-1
j_gene: TRBJ2-7

CDR3nt: TGCAGTGCTAGAGATGCGGCAGGCCTTAGCAATCAGCCCCAGCATTTT
CDR3aa: CSARDAAGLSNQPQHF
d_gene: NA
len: 16
abundance: many
v_gene: TRBV20-1
j_gene: TRBJ1-5

CDR3nt: TGTGCCAGCAGCCTTAAGGAGGGACAGGGCTGGGGAGAGACCCAGTACTTC
CDR3aa: CASSLKEGQGWGETQYF
d_gene: TRBD1
len: 17
abundance: few
v_gene: TRBV11-2
j_gene: TRBJ2-5

CDR3nt: TGTGCCAGCTCTCTCCTGGGATTTCGGAACACTGAAGCTTTCTTT
CDR3aa: CASSLLGFRNTEAFF
d_gene: NA
len: 15
abundance: NA
v_gene: TRBV18
j_gene: TRBJ1-1

CDR3nt: TGCAGCGTTGAAGGGACAAAGCGGGGTGAAGCTTTCTTT
CDR3aa: CSVEGTKRGEAFF
d_gene: NA
len: 13
abundance: few
v_gene: TRBV29-1
j_gene: TRBJ1-1

CDR3nt: TGCAGCGTGGGGACCTTCGGGACTGAATATTTCTTT
CDR3aa: CSVGTFGTEYFF
d_gene: NA
len: 12
abundance: NA
v_gene: TRBV29-1
j_gene: TRBJ1-1

CDR3nt: TGTGCCAGCAGCTCCAACAGGAACCGGGGTGGGACCCAGTACTTC
CDR3aa: CASSSNRNRGGTQYF
d_gene: NA
len: 15
abundance: many
v_gene: TRBV7-8
j_gene: TRBJ2-5

CDR3nt: TGTGCCAGCAGTTACTCGAGGGGATTGGGCACAGATACGCAGTATTTT
CDR3aa: CASSYSRGLGTDTQYF
d_gene: NA
len: 16
abundance: NA
v_gene: TRBV6-5
j_gene: TRBJ2-3

CDR3nt: TGTGCCAGCAGTCGCGGGGGAGTGGGGACAGATACGCAGTATTTT
CDR3aa: CASSRGGVGTDTQYF
d_gene: TRBD2
len: 15
abundance: NA
v_gene: TRBV6-6
j_gene: TRBJ2-3

CDR3nt: TGTGCCAGCAGTGATTTCGGCGAGGTGAGGGAAAAACTGTTTTTT
CDR3aa: CASSDFGEVREKLFF
d_gene: NA
len: 15
abundance: few
v_gene: TRBV2
j_gene: TRBJ1-4

CDR3nt: TGTGCCAGCAGCACTACCGGACAGGTGAACACTGAAGCTTTCTTT
CDR3aa: CASSTTGQVNTEAFF
d_gene: TRBD1
len: 15
abundance: NA
v_gene: TRBV6-2/TRBV6-3
j_gene: TRBJ1-1

CDR3nt: TGTGCCAGCAGCCCACAGGGGGAGAATCAGCCCCAGCATTTT
CDR3aa: CASSPQGENQPQHF
d_gene: TRBD1
len: 14
abundance: many
v_gene: TRBV7-2
j_gene: TRBJ1-5

CDR3nt: TGCGCCAGCAGCCAAGAAGCGGTAGGCGATACGCAGTATTTT
CDR3aa: CASSQEAVGDTQYF
d_gene: NA
len: 14
abundance: few
v_gene: TRBV4-3
j_gene: TRBJ2-3